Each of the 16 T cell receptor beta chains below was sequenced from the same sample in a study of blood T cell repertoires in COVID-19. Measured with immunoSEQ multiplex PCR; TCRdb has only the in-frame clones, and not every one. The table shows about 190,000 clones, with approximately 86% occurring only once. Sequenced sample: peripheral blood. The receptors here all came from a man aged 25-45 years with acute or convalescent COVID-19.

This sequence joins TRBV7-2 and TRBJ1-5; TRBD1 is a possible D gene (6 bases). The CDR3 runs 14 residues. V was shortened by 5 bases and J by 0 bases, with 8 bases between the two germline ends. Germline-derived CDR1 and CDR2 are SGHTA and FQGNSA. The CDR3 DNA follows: TGTGCCAGCAGCAACAGGGCTAGCAATCAGCCCCAGCATTTT. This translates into CASSNRASNQPQHF.

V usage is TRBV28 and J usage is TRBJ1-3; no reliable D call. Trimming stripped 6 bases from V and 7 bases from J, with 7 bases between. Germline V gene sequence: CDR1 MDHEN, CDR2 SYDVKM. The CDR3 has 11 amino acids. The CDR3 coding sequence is TGTGCCAGCAGACTTGAGAACACCATATATTTT. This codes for CASRLENTIYF.

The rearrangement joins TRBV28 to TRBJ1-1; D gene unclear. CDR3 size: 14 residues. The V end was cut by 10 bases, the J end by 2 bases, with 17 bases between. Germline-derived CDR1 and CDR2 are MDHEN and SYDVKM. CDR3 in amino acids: CATMYREGNTEAFF. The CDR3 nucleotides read TGTGCCACCATGTACCGGGAGGGAAACACTGAAGCTTTCTTT.

The chain's CDR3 is CATSKLTSPYNEQFF. The CDR3 DNA reads as TGTGCCACCAGCAAACTGACTAGCCCCTACAATGAGCAGTTCTTC. The rearrangement links TRBV15 to TRBJ2-1, with 7 bases aligning to TRBD2. The CDR3 sequence is 15 residues long. With 4 bases clipped from V and 2 bases from J, the junction kept 5 bases outside the gene matches. Germline V gene sequence: CDR1 LNHNV, CDR2 YYDKDF (reference sequence).

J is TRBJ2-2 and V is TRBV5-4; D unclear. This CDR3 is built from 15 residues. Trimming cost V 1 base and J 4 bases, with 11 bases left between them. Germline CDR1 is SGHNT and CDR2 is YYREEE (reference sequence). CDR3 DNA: TGTGCCAGCAGCTTGAAACGACAAAGCACCGGGGAGCTGTTTTTT. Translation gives CASSLKRQSTGELFF.

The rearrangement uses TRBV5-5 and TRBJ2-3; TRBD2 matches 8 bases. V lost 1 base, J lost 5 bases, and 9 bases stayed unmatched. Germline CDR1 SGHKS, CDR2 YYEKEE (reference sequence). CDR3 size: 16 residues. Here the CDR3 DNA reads TGTGCCAGCAGCTTGATCGGGGGGGCCCCCCAAGATACGCAGTATTTT. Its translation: CASSLIGGAPQDTQYF. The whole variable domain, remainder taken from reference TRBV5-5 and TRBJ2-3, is DAGVTQSPTHLIKTRGQQVTLRCSPISGHKSVSWYQQVLGQGPQFIFQYYEKEERGRGNFPDRFSARQFPNYSSELNVNALLLGDSALYLCASSLIGGAPQDTQYFGPGTRLTVL.

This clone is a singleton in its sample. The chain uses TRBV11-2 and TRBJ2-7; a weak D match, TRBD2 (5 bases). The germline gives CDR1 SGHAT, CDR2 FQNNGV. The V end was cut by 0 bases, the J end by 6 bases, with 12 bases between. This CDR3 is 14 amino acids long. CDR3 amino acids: CASSLDGRGGEQYF. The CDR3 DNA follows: TGTGCCAGCAGCTTAGACGGTCGGGGTGGCGAGCAGTACTTC.

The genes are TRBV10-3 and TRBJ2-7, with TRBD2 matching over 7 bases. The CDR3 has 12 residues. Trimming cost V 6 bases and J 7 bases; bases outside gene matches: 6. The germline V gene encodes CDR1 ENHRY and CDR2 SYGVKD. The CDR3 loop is CAIRDTGGEQYF. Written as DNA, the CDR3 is TGTGCCATCAGAGACACCGGGGGGGAGCAGTACTTC.

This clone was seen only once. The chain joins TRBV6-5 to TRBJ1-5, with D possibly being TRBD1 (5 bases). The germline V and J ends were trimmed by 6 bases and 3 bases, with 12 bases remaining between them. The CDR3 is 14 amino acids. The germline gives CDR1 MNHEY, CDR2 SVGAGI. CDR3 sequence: CASSSDRANQPQHF. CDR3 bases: TGTGCCAGCAGCTCCGACAGAGCCAATCAGCCCCAGCATTTT.

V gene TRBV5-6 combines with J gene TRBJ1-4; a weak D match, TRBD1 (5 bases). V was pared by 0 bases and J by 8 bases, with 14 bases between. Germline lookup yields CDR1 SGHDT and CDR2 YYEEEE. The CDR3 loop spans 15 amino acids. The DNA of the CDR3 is TGTGCCAGCAGCTTGGTTGGGGGGAGCAAGGAAAAACTGTTTTTT. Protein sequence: CASSLVGGSKEKLFF.

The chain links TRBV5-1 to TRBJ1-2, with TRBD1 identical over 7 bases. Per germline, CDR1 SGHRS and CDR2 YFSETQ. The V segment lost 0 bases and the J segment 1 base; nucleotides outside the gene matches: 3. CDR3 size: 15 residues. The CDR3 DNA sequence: TGCGCCAGCAGCTTGGGAGGGACAGTTAACTATGGCTACACCTTC. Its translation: CASSLGGTVNYGYTF.

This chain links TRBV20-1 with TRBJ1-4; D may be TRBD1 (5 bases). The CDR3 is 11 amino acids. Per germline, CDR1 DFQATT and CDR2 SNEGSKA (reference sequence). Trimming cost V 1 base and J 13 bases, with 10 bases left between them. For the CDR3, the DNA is TGCAGTGCTAGAGGGGGGGAGCTACTGTTTTTT. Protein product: CSARGGELLFF.

CDR3 bases: TGTGCCAGCAGTTTATTGACAGGGGTCGAAAAACTGTTTTTT. Translating it yields CASSLLTGVEKLFF. J is TRBJ1-4 and V is TRBV28, with 8 bases matching TRBD1. Germline loops: CDR1 MDHEN, CDR2 SYDVKM. The V segment lost 1 base and the J segment 8 bases; nucleotides outside the gene matches: 3. This CDR3 contains 14 residues.

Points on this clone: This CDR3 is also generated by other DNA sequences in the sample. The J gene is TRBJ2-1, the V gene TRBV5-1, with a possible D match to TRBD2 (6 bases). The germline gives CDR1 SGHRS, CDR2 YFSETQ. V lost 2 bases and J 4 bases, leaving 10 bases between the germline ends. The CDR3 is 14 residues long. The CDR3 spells CASSLRDSYNEQFF. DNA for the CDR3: TGCGCCAGCAGCTTACGGGACTCATACAATGAGCAGTTCTTC.

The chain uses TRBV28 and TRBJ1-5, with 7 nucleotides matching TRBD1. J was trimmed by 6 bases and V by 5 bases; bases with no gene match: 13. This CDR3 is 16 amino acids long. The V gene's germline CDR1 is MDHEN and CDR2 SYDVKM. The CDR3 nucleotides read TGTGCCAGCAGTGAACTGGACAGGCGTGGGAGTCAGCCCCAGCATTTT. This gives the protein CASSELDRRGSQPQHF.

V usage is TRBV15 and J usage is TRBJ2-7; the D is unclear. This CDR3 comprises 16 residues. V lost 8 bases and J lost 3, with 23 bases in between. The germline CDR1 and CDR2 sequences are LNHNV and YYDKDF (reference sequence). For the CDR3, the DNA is TGTGCCACCCCGGAAATGGTGACTCGCCAGAACTACGAGCAGTACTTC. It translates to CATPEMVTRQNYEQYF.